The 26 T cell receptor beta chains given below trace back to one sample, sequenced in a study of regulatory T cells in long-lasting Graves disease. The TCR beta library used iRepertoire HTBI primers with Arm-PCR amplification of CDR3. One entry per CDR3 protein, called by TCRdb with MiXCR from the multiplex PCR reads. Counted here are about 430,000 distinct CDR3 sequences, 21% occurring once; the ten biggest clones make up roughly an eighth. The time point is: persistent/refractory GD, antithyroid drugs over 5 years with positive TRAb. PBMCs provided the RNA from which the TCR library was made. This sample comprised peripheral blood mononuclear cells (PBMCs), obtained when the disease was refractory, from a patient treated with antithyroid drugs. These receptors were collected from a female donor with Graves disease.

This clonotype was observed a handful of times. The chain combines TRBV28 with TRBJ2-7; D is undetermined. This CDR3 comprises 13 residues. Between the trimmed V and J ends, which lost 3 bases and 5 bases, there was a span of 11 bases. The germline V gene encodes CDR1 MDHEN and CDR2 SYDVKM. The CDR3 spells CASSFLQLNEQYF. DNA of the CDR3: TGTGCCAGCAGTTTTCTGCAGCTTAACGAGCAGTACTTC.

Ten or more counts support this clonotype. This chain connects TRBV29-1 to TRBJ1-4; 9 nucleotides align to TRBD1. CDR1 SQVTM and CDR2 ANQGSEA come from the germline V gene. With V trimmed by 7 bases and J by 8 bases, 14 bases remained unmatched. The CDR3 is made up of 15 amino acids. As DNA, the CDR3 is TGCAGCGGAGTAAAGGGGACAGGGAAAGCGGAAAAACTGTTTTTT. Translating it yields CSGVKGTGKAEKLFF.

The table lists this clonotype with many counts. The CDR3 DNA reads as TGCGCCAGCAGTCGAGGGACAGGCGACTATGGCTACACCTTC. Protein sequence: CASSRGTGDYGYTF. The chain has TRBV5-1 and TRBJ1-2; 8 nucleotides line up with TRBD1. CDR1 is SGHRS and CDR2 is YFSETQ in the germline V gene. The CDR3 runs 14 residues. J lost 3 bases, V lost 5 bases, and 6 bases had no gene match.

The chain is built from TRBV19 and TRBJ1-3, with TRBD1 matching 7 bases. With V trimmed by 5 bases and J by 0 bases, 7 bases remained unmatched. The CDR3 totals 16 residues. Germline loops: CDR1 LNHDA, CDR2 SQIVND (reference sequence). CDR3 DNA sequence: TGTGCCAGTAGTCCGGGACAGCGAAACTCTGGAAACACCATATATTTT. Its translation: CASSPGQRNSGNTIYF.

This clonotype was seen many times. The chain joins TRBV9 to TRBJ1-1; 7 bases line up with TRBD1. Per the germline V gene, CDR1 is SGDLS and CDR2 is YYNGEE. J was trimmed by 5 bases and V by 3 bases; bases with no gene match: 7. The CDR3 has 14 residues. The DNA for the CDR3 is TGTGCCAGCAGCGAGCAGGGGGATGAGACTGAAGCTTTCTTT. It specifies CASSEQGDETEAFF.

The table lists this clonotype with a count of one. The V call is TRBV11-2, the J call TRBJ2-1; D is possibly TRBD1 (5 bases). This CDR3 contains 13 residues. CDR1 is SGHAT, CDR2 FQNNGV, per germline. Deletions cut 5 bases from V and 10 bases from J, with 15 bases between. This CDR3 reads CASSQVAPGEQFF. Here the CDR3 DNA reads TGTGCCAGCAGCCAAGTTGCTCCAGGGGAGCAGTTCTTC.

The chain carries TRBV4-1 and TRBJ2-7; no reliable D call. With 3 bases removed from V and 5 bases from J, the gap between germline ends came to 11 bases. The V gene's germline CDR1 is MGHRA and CDR2 YSYEKL. The CDR3 is made up of 13 amino acids. The CDR3 DNA is TGCGCCAGCAGCCAGGAATATTGGGACGAGCAGTACTTC. Its protein product is CASSQEYWDEQYF.

This clonotype was detected a few times. V and J are TRBV7-9 and TRBJ2-5, with D uncertain. Per the germline V gene, CDR1 is SEHNR and CDR2 is FQNEAQ (reference sequence). The CDR3 consists of 15 residues. The V end was cut by 1 base, the J end by 3 bases, with 12 bases between. The CDR3 protein is CASSLVWSRKETQYF. The CDR3 DNA follows: TGTGCCAGCAGCTTAGTTTGGAGTAGGAAAGAGACCCAGTACTTC.

The V call is TRBV20-1, the J call TRBJ2-7; D is undetermined. Germline V gives CDR1 DFQATT, CDR2 SNEGSKA (reference sequence). V was clipped by 1 base and J by 0 bases, with 7 bases between them. The CDR3 length is 13 residues. The chain's CDR3 is CSARGISSYEQYF. CDR3 bases: TGCAGTGCTAGAGGGATTAGCTCCTACGAGCAGTACTTC.

This chain joins TRBV7-8 and TRBJ2-6; D is unresolved. V dropped 1 base and J dropped 0 bases, with 7 bases sitting between them. CDR3 size: 16 residues. Germline CDR1 is SGHVS and CDR2 is FQNEAQ. CDR3 coding DNA: TGTGCCAGCAGCTTAGGGCGGATCTCTGGGGCCAACGTCCTGACTTTC. As protein: CASSLGRISGANVLTF.

In this sample, this clonotype turned up many times. V usage is TRBV2 and J usage is TRBJ2-2; D gene ambiguous. V lost 7 bases and J 3 bases, leaving 12 bases between the germline ends. The CDR3 consists of 14 residues. Germline assignment: CDR1 SNHLY and CDR2 FYNNEI. CDR3 protein: CASKPAVDTGELFF. As DNA, the CDR3 is TGTGCCAGCAAACCTGCAGTGGACACCGGGGAGCTGTTTTTT.

The chain joins TRBV5-1 to TRBJ2-7; 10 bases agree with TRBD1. Germline values: CDR1 SGHRS, CDR2 YFSETQ. The V segment lost 4 bases and the J segment 4 bases; nucleotides outside the gene matches: 8. The CDR3 has 15 amino acids. In DNA form, the CDR3 reads TGCGCCAGCAGCCTGATACCGGGACAGGGGTACGAGCAGTACTTC. As protein: CASSLIPGQGYEQYF.

The V gene is TRBV18, the J gene TRBJ2-1, with 9 bases lining up with TRBD2. Germline V CDR1 and CDR2: KGHSH, LQKENI. The CDR3 sequence is 15 residues long. The ends lost 2 bases at V and 4 bases at J; junction bases unmatched: 3. CDR3 DNA sequence: TGTGCCAGCTCACCATTAGCGGGAGAGTACAATGAGCAGTTCTTC. Protein: CASSPLAGEYNEQFF. The full variable domain, completed using reference TRBV18 and TRBJ2-1, is NAGVMQNPRHLVRRRGQEARLRCSPMKGHSHVYWYRQLPEEGLKFMVYLQKENIIDESGMPKERFSAEFPKEGPSILRIQQVVRGDSAAYFCASSPLAGEYNEQFFGPGTRLTVL.

The gene calls are TRBV5-1 and TRBJ1-5, with no clear D. Between the trimmed V and J ends, which lost 0 bases and 0 bases, there was a span of 7 bases. Germline V gene sequence: CDR1 SGHRS, CDR2 YFSETQ. The CDR3 totals 15 residues. The CDR3 DNA reads as TGCGCCAGCAGCTTGGACAACTATAGCAATCAGCCCCAGCATTTT. Translation gives CASSLDNYSNQPQHF.

Concerning this clonotype itself: This probably arose from a read error, given a far larger clone one base away. The chain employs TRBV6-1 and TRBJ1-2; possible D gene TRBD1, 6 bases. Looked up from germline, CDR1 is MNHNS and CDR2 is SASEGT. Trimming took 8 bases from V and 8 from J, leaving 39 bases between them. The CDR3 length is 20 residues. In nucleotides, the CDR3 is TGTGCCAGCGGTTACCCTCCAGAGCGGTCAGGGGCTAAGGATGCAAGAGGCTACACCTTC. Protein: CASGYPPERSGAKDARGYTF.

Ten or more counts support this clonotype. The chain has TRBV3-1 and TRBJ2-5; D is possibly TRBD1 or TRBD2 (6 bases each). Trimming left V 3 bases short and J 5 bases short, with 13 bases between. CDR1 LGHDT and CDR2 YNNKEL come from the germline V gene (reference sequence). The CDR3 has 14 amino acids. The CDR3 coding sequence is TGTGCCAGCAGCCATCGGGGGCGAAGGGAGACCCAGTACTTC. Translated, it gives CASSHRGRRETQYF.

The table lists this clonotype with many counts. The V and J genes are TRBV20-1 and TRBJ2-4; D remains unclear. The CDR3 loop spans 15 amino acids. Trimming pared 4 bases from V and 0 bases from J, leaving 13 bases between. Germline CDR1 is DFQATT and CDR2 is SNEGSKA (reference sequence). The CDR3 nucleotides are TGCAGTGCTAACGCACTCGATCTAGCCAAAAACATTCAGTACTTC. Translation: CSANALDLAKNIQYF.

In the case of this clonotype: This clone may be a read error of a much larger clone one base away. The missing conserved phenylalanine or tryptophan at the end of this CDR3 makes a read error likely. V gene TRBV7-8 combines with J gene TRBJ2-4; no clear D. V was cut by 3 bases and J by 0 bases, with 6 bases left in between. The CDR3 sequence is 14 residues long. Germline-derived CDR1 and CDR2 are SGHVS and FQNEAQ. The CDR3 here is CASSFELAKNIQYS. The DNA for the CDR3 is TGTGCCAGCAGCTTCGAACTAGCCAAAAACATTCAGTACTCC.

Many counts were recorded for this clonotype. An end of the junction differs from the germline gene, which may be a read error. The V and J genes are TRBV28 and TRBJ2-7; 8 bases map to TRBD1. The CDR3 contains 11 residues. Germline values: CDR1 MDHEN, CDR2 SYDVKM. CDR3: CASSLSGQENF. The DNA for the CDR3 is TGTGCCAGCAGTTTATCGGGACAGGAAAACTTC.

The chain recombines TRBV11-2 with TRBJ2-3; 9 nucleotides match TRBD1. The germline V gene encodes CDR1 SGHAT and CDR2 FQNNGV. V lost 4 bases and J lost 3; bases outside the gene matches: 8. This CDR3 spans 16 amino acids. The CDR3 spells CASSSPGTGLTDTQYF. CDR3 DNA sequence: TGTGCCAGCAGCTCCCCCGGGACAGGGCTGACAGATACGCAGTATTTT. The full variable domain, with the rest looked up from reference TRBV11-2 and TRBJ2-3, is EAGVAQSPRYKIIEKRQSVAFWCNPISGHATLYWYQQILGQGPKLLIQFQNNGVVDDSQLPKDRFSAERLKGVDSTLKIQPAKLEDSAVYLCASSSPGTGLTDTQYFGPGTRLTVL.

This clonotype was found many times. The V and J genes are TRBV11-1 and TRBJ2-5, with D possibly TRBD1 on 5 matching bases. The CDR3 sequence is 14 residues long. The V and J ends lost 2 bases and 1 base respectively, with 8 bases between them. Germline CDR1 reads SGHAT; CDR2 reads FQDESV (reference sequence). For the CDR3, the DNA is TGTGCCAGCAGCTTATGGGGCCGCCAAGAGACCCAGTACTTC. Translation: CASSLWGRQETQYF.

This chain joins TRBV27 and TRBJ1-2; no clear D. The CDR3 is 10 amino acids. Germline V gene sequence: CDR1 MNHEY, CDR2 SMNVEV (reference sequence). Between the trimmed V and J ends, which lost 4 bases and 4 bases, there was a span of 1 base. The CDR3 here is CASSSYGYTF. The CDR3 nucleotides are TGTGCCAGCAGTTCCTATGGCTACACCTTC.

Ten or more counts support this clonotype. The chain links TRBV6-1 to TRBJ2-7; 7 bases agree with TRBD1. V was pared by 3 bases and J by 0 bases, with 2 bases of the junction left unmatched. Germline loops: CDR1 MNHNS, CDR2 SASEGT. The CDR3 loop spans 14 amino acids. CDR3 residues: CASSDRGYSYEQYF. CDR3 DNA sequence: TGTGCCAGCAGTGACAGGGGGTACTCCTACGAGCAGTACTTC.

This clonotype was detected a few times. The V gene is TRBV20-1, the J gene TRBJ2-7; D remains unclear. This CDR3 contains 12 residues. In germline, CDR1 is DFQATT, CDR2 SNEGSKA (reference sequence). The V and J ends lost 0 bases and 7 bases respectively, with 10 bases between them. The CDR3 coding sequence is TGCAGTGCTAGAGATACCGGGTATGAGCAGTACTTC. Protein sequence: CSARDTGYEQYF.

The CDR3 sequence: CSATYRARGYEQYF. CDR3 DNA: TGCAGTGCGACCTACAGGGCCCGAGGTTACGAGCAGTACTTC. The chain joins TRBV20-1 to TRBJ2-7; maybe TRBD1 (6 bases). Per germline, CDR1 DFQATT and CDR2 SNEGSKA (reference sequence). The ends were cut back, 6 bases at V and 4 bases at J, with 19 bases in the middle. The CDR3 has 14 residues.

The DNA for the CDR3 is TGTGCCAGCAGTGATCACAGGGGCGAGCAGTACTTC. The encoded protein is CASSDHRGEQYF. V is TRBV6-1 and J is TRBJ2-7, with 7 bases lining up with TRBD1. This CDR3 is 12 amino acids long. CDR1 is MNHNS, CDR2 SASEGT, per germline. V shed 3 bases, J shed 6 bases, and the junction held 2 bases outside the gene matches.